This is a list of T cell receptor beta chains from one sample in a study of T cells in Graves' hyperthyroidism and ophthalmopathy. TCRdb fed the multiplex PCR reads into MiXCR, producing one record per CDR3 protein. The table has around 610,000 distinct CDR3 sequences, 14% to 15% seen once. The sequencing sample was made of blood. All receptors derive from a woman in her forties with Graves' ophthalmopathy. Both conserved end residues are part of each CDR3. A D gene is named only where the DNA matches it firmly. A row's size may be missing; if present it is once, few, many or a size class.

D gene: TRBD2; J gene: TRBJ2-7; V gene: TRBV4-2; clone size: many; CDR3 DNA: TGTGCCAGCAGCAAGATAGCGGGAGCCTCCCCAGTTTTCCCCTCCTACGAGCAGTACTTC; CDR3 protein: CASSKIAGASPVFPSYEQYF
D gene: .; J gene: TRBJ1-1; V gene: TRBV3-1; clone size: few; CDR3 DNA: TGTGCCAGCAGCCCTTTAAGGGCGAACACTGAAGCTTTCTTT; CDR3 protein: CASSPLRANTEAFF
D gene: TRBD2; J gene: TRBJ2-2; V gene: TRBV15; clone size: many; CDR3 DNA: TGTGCCACTCAGGGACTAGCGGGAGATAGGACCGGGGAGCTGTTTTTT; CDR3 protein: CATQGLAGDRTGELFF
D gene: TRBD1; J gene: TRBJ2-6; V gene: TRBV14; clone size: .; CDR3 DNA: TGTGCCAGCAGCCAAGTAATCAAGACAGGGTGGTACGGGGCCAACGTCCTGACTTTC; CDR3 protein: CASSQVIKTGWYGANVLTF
D gene: TRBD1; J gene: TRBJ1-1; V gene: TRBV20-1; clone size: many; CDR3 DNA: TGCAGTGCTCTCACAGGGGGCGCTTGGAACACTGAAGCTTTCTTT; CDR3 protein: CSALTGGAWNTEAFF
D gene: TRBD1; J gene: TRBJ2-7; V gene: TRBV7-9; clone size: many; CDR3 DNA: TGTGCCAGCAGCTTAGAACAGGGGAACTACGAGCAGTACTTC; CDR3 protein: CASSLEQGNYEQYF
D gene: .; J gene: TRBJ2-6; V gene: TRBV29-1; clone size: .; CDR3 DNA: TGCAGCGGATCCAGAAGAGTTGACTCTGGGGCCAACGTCCTGACTTTC; CDR3 protein: CSGSRRVDSGANVLTF
D gene: .; J gene: TRBJ2-7; V gene: TRBV28; clone size: many; CDR3 DNA: TGTGCCAGCAGTTTGATTGGGGGCTCCTACGAGCAGTACTTC; CDR3 protein: CASSLIGGSYEQYF
D gene: TRBD1; J gene: TRBJ2-2; V gene: TRBV19; clone size: .; CDR3 DNA: TGTGCCAGTACCGGACAGGGGAACACCGGGGAGCTGTTTTTT; CDR3 protein: CASTGQGNTGELFF
D gene: TRBD1; J gene: TRBJ1-2; V gene: TRBV30; clone size: few; CDR3 DNA: TGTGCCTGGAGTGAGGGTACAGGGGGTAAAGATGGCTACACCTTC; CDR3 protein: CAWSEGTGGKDGYTF
D gene: .; J gene: TRBJ2-6; V gene: TRBV7-3; clone size: many; CDR3 DNA: TGTGCCAGCAGCCAAACCGGGACACCCACCTCTGGGGCCAACGTCCTGACTTTC; CDR3 protein: CASSQTGTPTSGANVLTF
D gene: .; J gene: TRBJ2-4; V gene: TRBV28; clone size: many; CDR3 DNA: TGTGCCAGCAGTCCCCAGTTAGGGCCGGCCAAAATTCAGTACTTC; CDR3 protein: CASSPQLGPAKIQYF
D gene: .; J gene: TRBJ2-2; V gene: TRBV5-1; clone size: many; CDR3 DNA: TGCGCCAGCAGTTTTTGGGGGAACACCGGGGAGCTGTTTTTT; CDR3 protein: CASSFWGNTGELFF
D gene: TRBD1; J gene: TRBJ2-5; V gene: TRBV29-1; clone size: many; CDR3 DNA: TGCAGCGCCGAGGGACAGGGGGGGGGGACCCAGTACTTC; CDR3 protein: CSAEGQGGGTQYF
D gene: .; J gene: TRBJ1-3; V gene: TRBV6-7; clone size: .; CDR3 DNA: TGTGCCAGCAGTTACTCTTGGGGCCCCTACTCTGGAAACACCATATATTTT; CDR3 protein: CASSYSWGPYSGNTIYF
D gene: TRBD2; J gene: TRBJ2-7; V gene: TRBV7-8; clone size: many; CDR3 DNA: TGTGCCAGCAGCTCGGGACTAGCGGGAGTGGGCTACGAGCAGTACTTC; CDR3 protein: CASSSGLAGVGYEQYF